This T cell receptor beta chain came from a study of shared clonotypes between healthy human individuals. The deep-level immunoSEQ assay was used. The protocol was immunoSEQ multiplex PCR, while the TCRdb copy is restricted to in-frame clones and leaves out a portion. The table records 2 million to 2.5 million clones, 85% to 95% of them present only once. Deletions cut 0 bases from V and 6 bases from J, with 3 bases between. CDR1 SEHNR and CDR2 FQNEAQ come from the germline V gene (reference sequence). This CDR3 region has 11 residues. The naive CD8 fraction comprised CD45RO-negative cells positively selected for CCR7 and excluded terminally differentiated effector memory CD45RA+ cells. Donors had no recently reported acute infections or vaccinations and were HIV-negative.

The genes are TRBV7-9 and TRBJ2-7; no reliable D call. What was sequenced was naive CD8+ T cells sorted from blood. This TCR came from a man between 18 and 35 years old in good health. The CDR3 protein is CASSLAAEQYF. The CDR3 region has the DNA TGTGCCAGCAGCTTAGCGGCCGAGCAGTACTTC.